This entry features one TCR beta chain sequence. Authors' processing steps: Estimates of nucleated cell counts were drawn from the amplification of reference gene primers. The protocol was immunoSEQ multiplex PCR, while the TCRdb copy is restricted to in-frame clones and leaves out a portion. Clone size and V and J calls were adopted from that table, with D and trimming inferred from the DNA. Here the sample spans about 78,000 clones, 70% to 90% being singletons. Trimming pared 3 bases from V and 2 bases from J, leaving 12 bases between. Germline V gene sequence: CDR1 SGHDT, CDR2 YYEEEE. The CDR3 covers 15 residues. This entry belongs to a study of blood T cell repertoires in COVID-19. Study information: Samples of COVID-19 (acute and convalescent) were obtained from the United States, Italy and Spain.

The TCR was taken from a man aged 70 or older with active or convalescent COVID-19. Sequenced input: peripheral blood. This chain links TRBV5-6 with TRBJ1-5, with no clear D. This CDR3 reads CASSSGTLGNQPQHF. The CDR3 DNA sequence: TGTGCCAGCAGCTCGGGTACTTTGGGCAATCAGCCCCAGCATTTT.